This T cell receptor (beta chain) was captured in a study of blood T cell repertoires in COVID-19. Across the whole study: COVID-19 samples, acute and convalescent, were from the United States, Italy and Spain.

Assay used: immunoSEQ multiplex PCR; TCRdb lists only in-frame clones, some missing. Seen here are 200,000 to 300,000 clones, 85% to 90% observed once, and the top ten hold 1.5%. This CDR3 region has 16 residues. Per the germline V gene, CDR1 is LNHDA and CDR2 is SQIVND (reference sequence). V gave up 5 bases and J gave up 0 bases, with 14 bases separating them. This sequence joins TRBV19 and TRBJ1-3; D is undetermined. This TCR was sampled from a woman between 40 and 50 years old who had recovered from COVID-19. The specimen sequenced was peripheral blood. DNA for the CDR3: TGTGCCAGTAGTCAAGGCAGGTACTTCTCTGGAAACACCATATATTTT. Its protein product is CASSQGRYFSGNTIYF.